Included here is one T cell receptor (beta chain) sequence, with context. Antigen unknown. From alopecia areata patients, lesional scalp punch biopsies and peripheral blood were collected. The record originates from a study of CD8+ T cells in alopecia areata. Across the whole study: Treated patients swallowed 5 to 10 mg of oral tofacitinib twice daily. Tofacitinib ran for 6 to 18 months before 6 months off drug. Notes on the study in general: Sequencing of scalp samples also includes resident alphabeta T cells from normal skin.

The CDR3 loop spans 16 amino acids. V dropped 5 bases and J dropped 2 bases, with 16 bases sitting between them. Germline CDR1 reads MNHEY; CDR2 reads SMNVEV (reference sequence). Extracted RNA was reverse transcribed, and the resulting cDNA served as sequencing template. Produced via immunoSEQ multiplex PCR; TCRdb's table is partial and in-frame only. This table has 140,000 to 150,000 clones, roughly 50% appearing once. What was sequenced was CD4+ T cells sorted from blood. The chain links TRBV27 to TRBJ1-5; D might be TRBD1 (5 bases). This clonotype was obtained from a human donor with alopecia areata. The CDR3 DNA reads TGTGCCAGCAGTCAAGGGGAGGTACGTCGCAATCAGCCCCAGCATTTT. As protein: CASSQGEVRRNQPQHF.